This T cell receptor (beta chain) was found in a study of blood T cell repertoires in COVID-19. Study in general: T cells, B-cell-depleted T cells, or PBMCs supplied cDNA or gDNA.

CDR1 and CDR2 (germline): ENHRY, SYGVKD. This CDR3 has 14 residues. V was clipped by 3 bases and J by 13 bases, with 16 bases between them. Study members were between about 18 and 90 years old and lived in 20 to 25 US regions. Donors in Cohort 3 who had recovered were those with two negative PCRs, healthcare professional clearance, or resolution of their symptoms. Sequencing was performed with immunoSEQ multiplex PCR; in TCRdb, only in-frame clones are kept and a portion is missing. The sample shows around 220,000 clones, roughly 84% of them seen only once. The receptor comes from a woman in her 40s who had recovered from COVID-19. The rearrangement uses TRBV10-3 and TRBJ1-6, with unresolved D. The material sequenced was PBMCs or T cells enriched from blood (not recorded which). The CDR3, as DNA: TGTGCCATCAGTGATGGTCAGGTTTATGTGCCCCTCCACTTT. Protein: CAISDGQVYVPLHF.